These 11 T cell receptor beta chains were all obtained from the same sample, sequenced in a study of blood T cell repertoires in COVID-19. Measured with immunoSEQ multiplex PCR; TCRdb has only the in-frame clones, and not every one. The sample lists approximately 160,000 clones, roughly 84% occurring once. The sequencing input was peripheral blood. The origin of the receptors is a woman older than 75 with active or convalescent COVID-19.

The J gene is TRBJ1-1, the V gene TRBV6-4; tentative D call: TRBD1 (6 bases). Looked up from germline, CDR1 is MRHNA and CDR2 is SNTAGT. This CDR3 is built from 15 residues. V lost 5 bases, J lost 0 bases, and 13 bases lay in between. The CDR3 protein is CASSSDRSMNTEAFF. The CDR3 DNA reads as TGTGCCAGCAGTTCGGACAGATCCATGAACACTGAAGCTTTCTTT.

Here the CDR3 reads CASSFEGADTGELFF. In DNA form, the CDR3 reads TGTGCCAGCAGCTTTGAAGGGGCGGACACCGGGGAGCTGTTTTTT. The rearrangement uses TRBV5-6 and TRBJ2-2, with a tentative D call TRBD1 (5 bases). The germline V gene encodes CDR1 SGHDT and CDR2 YYEEEE. V lost 2 bases to trimming and J lost 3 bases, with 11 bases between them. This CDR3 comprises 15 residues.

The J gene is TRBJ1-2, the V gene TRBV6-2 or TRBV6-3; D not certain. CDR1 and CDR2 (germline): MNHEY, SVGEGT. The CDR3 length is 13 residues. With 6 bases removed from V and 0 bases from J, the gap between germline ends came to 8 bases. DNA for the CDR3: TGTGCCAGCAGCTCATCTACTAACTATGGCTACACCTTC. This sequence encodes CASSSSTNYGYTF.

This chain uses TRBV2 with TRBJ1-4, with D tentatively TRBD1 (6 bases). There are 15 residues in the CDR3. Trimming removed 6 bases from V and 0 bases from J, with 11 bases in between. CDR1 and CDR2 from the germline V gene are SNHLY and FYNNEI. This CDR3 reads CASRPTGTTNEKLFF. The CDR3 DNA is TGTGCCAGCAGGCCCACAGGGACAACTAATGAAAAACTGTTTTTT.

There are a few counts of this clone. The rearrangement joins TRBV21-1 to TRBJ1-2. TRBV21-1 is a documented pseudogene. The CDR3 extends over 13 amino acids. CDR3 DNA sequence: TGTGCCAGCAGCAGGTACGGGTGGAATGGCTACACCTTC. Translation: CASSRYGWNGYTF.

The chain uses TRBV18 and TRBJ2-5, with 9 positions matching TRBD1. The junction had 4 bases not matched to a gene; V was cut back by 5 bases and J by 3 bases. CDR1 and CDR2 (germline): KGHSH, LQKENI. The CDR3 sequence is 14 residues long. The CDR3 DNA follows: TGTGCCAGCTCAAAAAGGACAGGGGAAGAGACCCAGTACTTC. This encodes CASSKRTGEETQYF.

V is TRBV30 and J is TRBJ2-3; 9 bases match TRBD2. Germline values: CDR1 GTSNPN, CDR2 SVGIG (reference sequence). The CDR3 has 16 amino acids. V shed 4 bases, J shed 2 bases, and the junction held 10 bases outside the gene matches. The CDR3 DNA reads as TGTGCCTGGACCAAGGGAAGCGGGGGGTCCACAGATACGCAGTATTTT. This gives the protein CAWTKGSGGSTDTQYF.

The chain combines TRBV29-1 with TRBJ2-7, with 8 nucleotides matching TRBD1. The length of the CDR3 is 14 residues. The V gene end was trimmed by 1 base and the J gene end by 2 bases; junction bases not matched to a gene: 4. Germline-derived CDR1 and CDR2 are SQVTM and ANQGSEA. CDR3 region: CSVEGTGPTYEQYF. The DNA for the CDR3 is TGCAGCGTTGAAGGGACAGGGCCCACCTACGAGCAGTACTTC.

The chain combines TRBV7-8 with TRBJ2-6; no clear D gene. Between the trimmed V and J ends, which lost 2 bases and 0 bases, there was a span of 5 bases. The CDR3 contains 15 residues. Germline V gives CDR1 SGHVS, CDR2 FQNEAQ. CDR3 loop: CASSLLFSGANVLTF. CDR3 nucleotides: TGTGCCAGCAGCTTACTCTTCTCTGGGGCCAACGTCCTGACTTTC. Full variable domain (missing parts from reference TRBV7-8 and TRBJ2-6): GAGVSQSPRYKVAKRGQDVALRCDPISGHVSLFWYQQALGQGPEFLTYFQNEAQLDKSGLPSDRFFAERPEGSVSTLKIQRTQQEDSAVYLCASSLLFSGANVLTFGAGSRLTVL.

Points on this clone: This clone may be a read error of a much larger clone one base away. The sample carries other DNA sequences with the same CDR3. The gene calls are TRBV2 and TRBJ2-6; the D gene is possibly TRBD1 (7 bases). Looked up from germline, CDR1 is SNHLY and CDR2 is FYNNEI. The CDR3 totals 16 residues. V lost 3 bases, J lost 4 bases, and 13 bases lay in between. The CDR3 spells CASSEEGAPGANVLTF. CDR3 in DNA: TGTGCCAGCAGTGAGGAGGGGGCGCCCGGGGCCAACGTCCTGACTTTC.

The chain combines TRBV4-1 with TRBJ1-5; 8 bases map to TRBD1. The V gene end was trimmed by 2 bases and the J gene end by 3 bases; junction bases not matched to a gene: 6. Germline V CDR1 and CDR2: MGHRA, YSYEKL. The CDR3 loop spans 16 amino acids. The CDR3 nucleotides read TGCGCCAGCAGCCAAAACCCGGGACAGGCCAATCAGCCCCAGCATTTT. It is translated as CASSQNPGQANQPQHF.